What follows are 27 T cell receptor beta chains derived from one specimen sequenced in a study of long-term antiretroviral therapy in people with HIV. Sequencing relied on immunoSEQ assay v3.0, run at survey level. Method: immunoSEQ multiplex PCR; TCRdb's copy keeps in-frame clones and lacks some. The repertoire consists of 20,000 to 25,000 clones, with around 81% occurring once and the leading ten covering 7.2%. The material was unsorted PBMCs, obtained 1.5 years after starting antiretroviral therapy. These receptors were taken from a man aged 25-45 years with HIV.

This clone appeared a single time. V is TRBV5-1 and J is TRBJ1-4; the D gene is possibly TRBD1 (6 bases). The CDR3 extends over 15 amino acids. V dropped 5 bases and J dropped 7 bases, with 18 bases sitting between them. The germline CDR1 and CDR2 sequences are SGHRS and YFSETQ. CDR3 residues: CASRDDRTSGEKLFF. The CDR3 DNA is TGCGCCAGCAGGGATGACAGGACGTCGGGTGAAAAACTGTTTTTT.

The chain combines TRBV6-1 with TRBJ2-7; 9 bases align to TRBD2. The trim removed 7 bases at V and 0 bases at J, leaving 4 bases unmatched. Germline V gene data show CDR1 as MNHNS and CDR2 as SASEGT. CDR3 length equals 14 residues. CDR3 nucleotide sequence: TGTGCCAGCACTCATAGCGGGGGCTCCTACGAGCAGTACTTC. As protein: CASTHSGGSYEQYF.

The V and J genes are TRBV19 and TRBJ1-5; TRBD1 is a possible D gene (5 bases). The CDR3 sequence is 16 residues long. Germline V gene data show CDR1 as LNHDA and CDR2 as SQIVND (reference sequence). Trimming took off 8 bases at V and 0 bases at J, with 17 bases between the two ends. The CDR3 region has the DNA TGTGCCAGTCGGGATTACTCAGGGCCTAGCAATCAGCCCCAGCATTTT. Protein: CASRDYSGPSNQPQHF.

The CDR3 is CASSVGDGSSGELFF. DNA for the CDR3: TGTGCCAGCAGCGTAGGGGACGGGTCTAGCGGGGAGCTGTTTTTT. This chain connects TRBV9 to TRBJ2-2; either TRBD1 or TRBD2 may fit D (5 bases each). Germline-derived CDR1 and CDR2 are SGDLS and YYNGEE. V lost 0 bases, J lost 7 bases, and 13 bases lay in between. The CDR3 has 15 amino acids.

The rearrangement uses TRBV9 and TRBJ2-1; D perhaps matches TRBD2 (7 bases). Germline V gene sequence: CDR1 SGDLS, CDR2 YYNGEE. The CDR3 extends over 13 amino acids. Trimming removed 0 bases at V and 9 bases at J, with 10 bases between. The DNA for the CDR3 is TGTGCCAGCAGCGTAGAGGGGGGGGTTGAGCAGTTCTTC. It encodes CASSVEGGVEQFF.

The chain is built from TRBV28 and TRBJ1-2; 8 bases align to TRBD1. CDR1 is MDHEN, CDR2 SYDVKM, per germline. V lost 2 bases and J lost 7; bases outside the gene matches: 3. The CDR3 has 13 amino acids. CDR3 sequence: CASSLGQGSGYTF. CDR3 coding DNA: TGTGCCAGCAGTTTAGGACAGGGATCTGGCTACACCTTC.

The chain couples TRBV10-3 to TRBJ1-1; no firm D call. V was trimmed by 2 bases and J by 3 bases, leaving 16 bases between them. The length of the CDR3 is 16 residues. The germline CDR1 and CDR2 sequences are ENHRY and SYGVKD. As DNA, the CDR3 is TGTGCCATCAGTGAGAGTTTTAGAGGGCGGGACACTGAAGCTTTCTTT. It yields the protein CAISESFRGRDTEAFF.

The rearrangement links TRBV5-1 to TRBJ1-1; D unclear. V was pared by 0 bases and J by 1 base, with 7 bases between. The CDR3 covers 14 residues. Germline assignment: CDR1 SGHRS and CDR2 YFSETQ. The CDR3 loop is CASSLEATNTEAFF. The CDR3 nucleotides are TGCGCCAGCAGCTTGGAGGCAACGAACACTGAAGCTTTCTTT.

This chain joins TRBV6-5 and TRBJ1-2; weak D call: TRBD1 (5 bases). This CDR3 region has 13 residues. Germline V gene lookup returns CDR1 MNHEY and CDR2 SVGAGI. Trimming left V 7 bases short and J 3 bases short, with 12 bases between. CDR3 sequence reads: CASTRLGHYGYTF. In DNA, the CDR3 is TGTGCCAGCACCCGGCTGGGGCACTATGGCTACACCTTC.

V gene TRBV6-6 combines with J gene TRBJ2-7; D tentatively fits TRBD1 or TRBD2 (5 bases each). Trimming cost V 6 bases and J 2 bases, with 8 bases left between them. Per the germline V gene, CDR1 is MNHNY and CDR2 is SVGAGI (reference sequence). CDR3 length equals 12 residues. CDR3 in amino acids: CASRGEPYEQYF. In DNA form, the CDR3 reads TGTGCCAGCAGGGGGGAGCCCTACGAGCAGTACTTC.

CDR3 sequence: CATKTLSGDGADTQYF. CDR3 sequence (DNA): TGTGCCACCAAAACCTTAAGCGGAGATGGGGCCGATACGCAGTATTTT. The chain links TRBV19 to TRBJ2-3, with D perhaps assigned TRBD1 or TRBD2 (5 bases each). CDR3 length: 16 residues. Between the trimmed V and J ends, which lost 10 bases and 6 bases, there was a span of 26 bases. The germline V gene encodes CDR1 LNHDA and CDR2 SQIVND (reference sequence). The full variable domain, rest sourced from reference TRBV19 and TRBJ2-3, is DGGITQSPKYLFRKEGQNVTLSCEQNLNHDAMYWYRQDPGQGLRLIYYSQIVNDFQKGDIAEGYSVSREKKESFPLTVTSAQKNPTAFYLCATKTLSGDGADTQYFGPGTRLTVL.

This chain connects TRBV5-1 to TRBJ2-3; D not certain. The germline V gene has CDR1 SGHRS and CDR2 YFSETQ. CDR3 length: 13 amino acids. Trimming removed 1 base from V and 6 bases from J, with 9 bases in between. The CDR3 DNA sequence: TGCGCCAGCAGCTTGCGCTGGGCGGATACGCAGTATTTT. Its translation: CASSLRWADTQYF.

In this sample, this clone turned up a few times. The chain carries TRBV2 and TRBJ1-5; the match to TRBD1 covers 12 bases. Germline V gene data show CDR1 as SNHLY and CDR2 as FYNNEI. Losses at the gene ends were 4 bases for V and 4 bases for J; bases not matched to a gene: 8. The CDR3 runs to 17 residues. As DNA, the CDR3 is TGTGCCAGCAGTGGGGGGACAGGGGGCGGAGGGAATCAGCCCCAGCATTTT. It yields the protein CASSGGTGGGGNQPQHF.

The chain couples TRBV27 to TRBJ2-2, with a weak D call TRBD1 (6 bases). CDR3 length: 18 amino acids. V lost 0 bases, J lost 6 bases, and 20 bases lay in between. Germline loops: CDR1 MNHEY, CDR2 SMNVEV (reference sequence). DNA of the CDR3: TGTGCCAGCAGTTTATCGATAAACGGGCAGGGGAAGGCCGGGGAGCTGTTTTTT. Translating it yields CASSLSINGQGKAGELFF.

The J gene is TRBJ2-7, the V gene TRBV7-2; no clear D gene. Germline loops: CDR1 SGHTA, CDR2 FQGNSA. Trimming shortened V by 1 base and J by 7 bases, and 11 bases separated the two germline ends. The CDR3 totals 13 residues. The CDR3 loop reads CASSLDPAREQYF. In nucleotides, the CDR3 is TGTGCCAGCAGCTTAGATCCAGCAAGGGAGCAGTACTTC.

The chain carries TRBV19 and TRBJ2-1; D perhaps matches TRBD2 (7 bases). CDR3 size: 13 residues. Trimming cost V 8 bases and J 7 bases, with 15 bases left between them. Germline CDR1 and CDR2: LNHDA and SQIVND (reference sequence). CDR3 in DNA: TGTGCCAGTTCTAGGGGGAGGGCGAATGAGCAGTTCTTC. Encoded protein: CASSRGRANEQFF.

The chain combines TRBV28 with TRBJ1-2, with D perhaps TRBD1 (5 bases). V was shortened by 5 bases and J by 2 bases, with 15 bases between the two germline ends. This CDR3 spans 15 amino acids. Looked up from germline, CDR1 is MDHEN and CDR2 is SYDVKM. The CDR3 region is CASSITGQRNYGYTF. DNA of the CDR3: TGTGCCAGCAGTATCACAGGACAAAGAAACTATGGCTACACCTTC.

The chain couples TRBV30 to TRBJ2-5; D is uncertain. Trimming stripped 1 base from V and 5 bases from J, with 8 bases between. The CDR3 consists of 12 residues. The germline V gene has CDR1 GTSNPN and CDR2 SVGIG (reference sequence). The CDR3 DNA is TGTGCCTGGAGTGCCCACCGGGAGACCCAGTACTTC. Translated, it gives CAWSAHRETQYF.

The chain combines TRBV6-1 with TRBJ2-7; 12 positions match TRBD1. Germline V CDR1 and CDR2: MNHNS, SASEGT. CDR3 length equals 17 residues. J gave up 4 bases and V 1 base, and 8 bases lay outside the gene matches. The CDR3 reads CASSEEGTGGAEYEQYF. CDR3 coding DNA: TGTGCCAGCAGTGAAGAAGGGACAGGGGGCGCGGAATACGAGCAGTACTTC.

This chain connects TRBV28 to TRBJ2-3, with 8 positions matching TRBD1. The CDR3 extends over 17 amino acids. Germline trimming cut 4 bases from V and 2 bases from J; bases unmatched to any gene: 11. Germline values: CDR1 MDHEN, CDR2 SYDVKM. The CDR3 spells CASSSDHLDRDTDTQYF. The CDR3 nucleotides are TGTGCCAGCAGTTCAGACCACTTGGACAGGGACACAGATACGCAGTATTTT.

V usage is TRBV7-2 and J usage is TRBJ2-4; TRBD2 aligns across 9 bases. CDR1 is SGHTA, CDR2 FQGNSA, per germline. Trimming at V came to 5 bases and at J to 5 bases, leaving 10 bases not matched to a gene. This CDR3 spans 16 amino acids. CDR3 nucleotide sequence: TGTGCCAGCAGCGTCGTAGGGGGACTAGCACAAAACATTCAGTACTTC. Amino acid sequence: CASSVVGGLAQNIQYF.

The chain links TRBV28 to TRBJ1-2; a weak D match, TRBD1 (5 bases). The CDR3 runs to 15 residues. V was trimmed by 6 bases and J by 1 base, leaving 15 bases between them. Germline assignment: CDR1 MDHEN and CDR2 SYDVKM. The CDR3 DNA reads TGTGCCAGCAGGCCCGACAGAGCTGTTAACTATGGCTACACCTTC. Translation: CASRPDRAVNYGYTF.

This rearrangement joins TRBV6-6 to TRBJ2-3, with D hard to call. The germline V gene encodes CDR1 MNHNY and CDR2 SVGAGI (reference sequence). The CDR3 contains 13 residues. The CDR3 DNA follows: TGTGCTGGCGCTGGGCTTAGCACAGATACGCAGTATTTT. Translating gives CAGAGLSTDTQYF.

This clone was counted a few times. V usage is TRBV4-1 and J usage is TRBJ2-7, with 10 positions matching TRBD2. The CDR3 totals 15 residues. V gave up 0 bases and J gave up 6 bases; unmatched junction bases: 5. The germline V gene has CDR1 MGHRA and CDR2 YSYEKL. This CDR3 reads CASSQEGLAVREQYF. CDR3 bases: TGCGCCAGCAGCCAAGAAGGACTAGCGGTCCGCGAGCAGTACTTC.

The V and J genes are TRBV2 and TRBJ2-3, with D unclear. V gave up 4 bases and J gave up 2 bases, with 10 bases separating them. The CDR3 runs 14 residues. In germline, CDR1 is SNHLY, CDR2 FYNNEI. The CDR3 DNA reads TGTGCCAGCAGTGTCCTCGCTGCCACAGATACGCAGTATTTT. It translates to CASSVLAATDTQYF.

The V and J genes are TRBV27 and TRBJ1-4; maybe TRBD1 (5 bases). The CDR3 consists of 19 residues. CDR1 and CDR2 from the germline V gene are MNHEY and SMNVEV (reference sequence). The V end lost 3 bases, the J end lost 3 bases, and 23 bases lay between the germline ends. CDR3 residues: CASSFVGASRGQANEKLFF. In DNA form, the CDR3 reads TGTGCCAGCAGTTTCGTCGGGGCGTCGAGGGGCCAGGCTAATGAAAAACTGTTTTTT.

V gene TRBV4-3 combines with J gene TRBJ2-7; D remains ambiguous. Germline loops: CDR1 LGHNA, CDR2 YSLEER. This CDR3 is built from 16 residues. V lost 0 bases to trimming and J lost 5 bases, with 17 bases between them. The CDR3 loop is CASSQDIALGLNEQYF. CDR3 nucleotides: TGCGCCAGCAGCCAAGATATCGCCCTTGGTCTCAACGAGCAGTACTTC.